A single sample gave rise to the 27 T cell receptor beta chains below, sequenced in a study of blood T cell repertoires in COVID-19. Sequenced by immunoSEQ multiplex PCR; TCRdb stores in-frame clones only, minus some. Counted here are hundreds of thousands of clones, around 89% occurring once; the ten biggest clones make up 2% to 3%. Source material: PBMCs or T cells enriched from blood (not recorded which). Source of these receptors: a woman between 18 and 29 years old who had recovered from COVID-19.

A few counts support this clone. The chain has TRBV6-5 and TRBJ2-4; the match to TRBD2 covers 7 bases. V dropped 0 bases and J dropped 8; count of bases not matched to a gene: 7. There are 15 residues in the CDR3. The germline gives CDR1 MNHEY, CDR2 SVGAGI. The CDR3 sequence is CASSYSLTGRDIQYF. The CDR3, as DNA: TGTGCCAGCAGTTACTCGCTAACGGGGAGGGACATTCAGTACTTC.

CDR3 sequence reads: CASSPWTGLRTEAFF. CDR3 DNA: TGTGCCAGCAGCCCTTGGACAGGGTTGAGGACTGAAGCTTTCTTT. This chain uses TRBV7-9 with TRBJ1-1, with 8 bases identical to TRBD1. Looked up from germline, CDR1 is SEHNR and CDR2 is FQNEAQ (reference sequence). V dropped 5 bases and J dropped 5; count of bases not matched to a gene: 10. The CDR3 is made up of 15 amino acids.

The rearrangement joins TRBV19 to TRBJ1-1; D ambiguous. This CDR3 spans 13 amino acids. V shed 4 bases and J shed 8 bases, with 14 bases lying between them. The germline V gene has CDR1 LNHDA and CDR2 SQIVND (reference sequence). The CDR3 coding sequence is TGTGCCAGTAGTAAACAACAGAGTTTGGAAGCTTTCTTT. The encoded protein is CASSKQQSLEAFF.

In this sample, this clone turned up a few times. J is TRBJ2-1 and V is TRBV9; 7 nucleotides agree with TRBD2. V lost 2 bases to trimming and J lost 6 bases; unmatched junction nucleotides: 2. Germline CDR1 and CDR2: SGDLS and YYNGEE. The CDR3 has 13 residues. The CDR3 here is CASSVGLGNEQFF. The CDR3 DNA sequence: TGTGCCAGCAGCGTCGGACTAGGCAATGAGCAGTTCTTC.

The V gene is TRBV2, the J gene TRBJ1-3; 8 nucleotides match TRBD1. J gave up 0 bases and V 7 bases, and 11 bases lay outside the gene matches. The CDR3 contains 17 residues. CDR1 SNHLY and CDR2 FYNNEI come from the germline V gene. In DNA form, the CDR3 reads TGTGCCAGCAACAATCACCGGGGACAGGACTCTGGAAACACCATATATTTT. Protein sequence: CASNNHRGQDSGNTIYF.

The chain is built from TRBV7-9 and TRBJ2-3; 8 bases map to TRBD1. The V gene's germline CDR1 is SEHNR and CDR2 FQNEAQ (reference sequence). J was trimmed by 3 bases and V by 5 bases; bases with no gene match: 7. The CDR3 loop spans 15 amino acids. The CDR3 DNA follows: TGTGCCAGCAGCAAAGACAGGGGACGTACAGATACGCAGTATTTT. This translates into CASSKDRGRTDTQYF. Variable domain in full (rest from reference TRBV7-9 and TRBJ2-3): DTGVSQNPRHKITKRGQNVTFRCDPISEHNRLYWYRQTLGQGPEFLTYFQNEAQLEKSRLLSDRFSAERPKGSFSTLEIQRTEQGDSAMYLCASSKDRGRTDTQYFGPGTRLTVL.

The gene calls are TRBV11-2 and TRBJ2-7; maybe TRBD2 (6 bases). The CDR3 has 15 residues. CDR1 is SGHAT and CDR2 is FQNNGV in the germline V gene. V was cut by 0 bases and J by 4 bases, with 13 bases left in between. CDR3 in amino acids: CASSLETGDWYEQYF. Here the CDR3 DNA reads TGTGCCAGCAGCTTAGAGACGGGGGATTGGTACGAGCAGTACTTC.

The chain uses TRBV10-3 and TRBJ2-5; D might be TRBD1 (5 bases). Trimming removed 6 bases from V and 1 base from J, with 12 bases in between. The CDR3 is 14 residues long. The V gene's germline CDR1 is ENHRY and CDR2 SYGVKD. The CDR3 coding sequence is TGTGCCATCAGAGCGACAGAGATCCAAGAGACCCAGTACTTC. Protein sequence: CAIRATEIQETQYF.

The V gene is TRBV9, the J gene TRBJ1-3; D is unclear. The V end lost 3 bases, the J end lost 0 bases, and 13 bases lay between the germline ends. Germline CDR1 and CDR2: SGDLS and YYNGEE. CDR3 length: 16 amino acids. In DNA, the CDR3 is TGTGCCAGCAGCGCCAACTCGGTGCCCTCTGGAAACACCATATATTTT. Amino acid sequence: CASSANSVPSGNTIYF.

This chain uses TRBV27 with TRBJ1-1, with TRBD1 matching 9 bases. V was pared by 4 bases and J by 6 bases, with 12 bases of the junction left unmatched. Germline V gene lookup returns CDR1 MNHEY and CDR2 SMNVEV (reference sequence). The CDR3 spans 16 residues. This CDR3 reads CASSSRTGVGMSEAFF. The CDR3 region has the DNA TGTGCCAGCAGTTCTAGGACAGGGGTGGGAATGTCTGAAGCTTTCTTT.

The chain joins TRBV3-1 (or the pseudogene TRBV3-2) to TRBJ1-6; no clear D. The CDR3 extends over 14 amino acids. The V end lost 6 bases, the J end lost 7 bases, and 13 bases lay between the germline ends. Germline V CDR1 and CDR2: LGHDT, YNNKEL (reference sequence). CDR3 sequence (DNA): TGTGCCAGCAGTCTCATTACAGAGAATTCACCCCTCCACTTT. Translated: CASSLITENSPLHF.

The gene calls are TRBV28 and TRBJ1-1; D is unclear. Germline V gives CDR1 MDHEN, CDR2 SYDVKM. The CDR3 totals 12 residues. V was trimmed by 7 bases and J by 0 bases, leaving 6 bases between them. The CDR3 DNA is TGTGCCAGCAAACTCGTGAACACTGAAGCTTTCTTT. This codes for CASKLVNTEAFF. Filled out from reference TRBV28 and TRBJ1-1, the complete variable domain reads DVKVTQSSRYLVKRTGEKVFLECVQDMDHENMFWYRQDPGLGLRLIYFSYDVKMKEKGDIPEGYSVSREKKERFSLILESASTNQTSMYLCASKLVNTEAFFGQGTRLTVV.

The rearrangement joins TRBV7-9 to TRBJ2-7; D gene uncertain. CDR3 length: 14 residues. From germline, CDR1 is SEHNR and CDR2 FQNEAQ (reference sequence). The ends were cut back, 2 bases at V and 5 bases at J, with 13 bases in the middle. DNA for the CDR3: TGTGCCAGCAGCTTACCCGGGTCTATCCACGAGCAGTACTTC. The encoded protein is CASSLPGSIHEQYF. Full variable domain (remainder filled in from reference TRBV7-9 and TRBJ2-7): DTGVSQNPRHKITKRGQNVTFRCDPISEHNRLYWYRQTLGQGPEFLTYFQNEAQLEKSRLLSDRFSAERPKGSFSTLEIQRTEQGDSAMYLCASSLPGSIHEQYFGPGTRLTVT.

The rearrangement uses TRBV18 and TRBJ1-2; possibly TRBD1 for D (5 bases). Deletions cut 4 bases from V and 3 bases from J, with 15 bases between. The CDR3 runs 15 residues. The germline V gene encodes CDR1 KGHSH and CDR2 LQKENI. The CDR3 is CASSQTRGEDYGYTF. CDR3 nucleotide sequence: TGTGCCAGCTCACAAACGCGGGGGGAAGACTATGGCTACACCTTC.

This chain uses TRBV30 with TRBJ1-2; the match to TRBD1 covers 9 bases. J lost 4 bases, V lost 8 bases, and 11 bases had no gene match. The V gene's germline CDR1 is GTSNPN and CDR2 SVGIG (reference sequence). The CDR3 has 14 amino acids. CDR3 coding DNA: TGTGCCGCTGCCTTTGGACAGGGGTCCTATGGCTACACCTTC. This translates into CAAAFGQGSYGYTF.

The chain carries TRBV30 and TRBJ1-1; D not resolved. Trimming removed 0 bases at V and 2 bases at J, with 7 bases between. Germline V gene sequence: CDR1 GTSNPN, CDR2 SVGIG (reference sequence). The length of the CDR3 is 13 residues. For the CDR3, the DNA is TGTGCCTGGAGTGTCAACATAAACACTGAAGCTTTCTTT. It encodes CAWSVNINTEAFF.

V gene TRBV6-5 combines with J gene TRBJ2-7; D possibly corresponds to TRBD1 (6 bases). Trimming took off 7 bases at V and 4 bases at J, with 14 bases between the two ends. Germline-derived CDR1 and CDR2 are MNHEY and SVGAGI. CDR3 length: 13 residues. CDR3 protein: CASKGVPKYEQYF. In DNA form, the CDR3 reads TGTGCCAGCAAGGGGGTTCCCAAATACGAGCAGTACTTC.

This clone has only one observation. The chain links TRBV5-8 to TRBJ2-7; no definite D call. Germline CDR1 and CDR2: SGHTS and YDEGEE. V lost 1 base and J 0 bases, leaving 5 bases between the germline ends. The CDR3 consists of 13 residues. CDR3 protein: CASSLFSSYEQYF. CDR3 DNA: TGTGCCAGCAGCTTGTTCAGCTCCTACGAGCAGTACTTC.

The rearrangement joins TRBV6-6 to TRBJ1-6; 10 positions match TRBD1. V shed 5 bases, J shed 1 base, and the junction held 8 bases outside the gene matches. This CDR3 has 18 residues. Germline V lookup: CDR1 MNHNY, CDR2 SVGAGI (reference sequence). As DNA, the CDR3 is TGTGCCAGCAGTCCACTCCGGGACAGGGGTTCCTATAATTCACCCCTCCACTTT. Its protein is CASSPLRDRGSYNSPLHF.

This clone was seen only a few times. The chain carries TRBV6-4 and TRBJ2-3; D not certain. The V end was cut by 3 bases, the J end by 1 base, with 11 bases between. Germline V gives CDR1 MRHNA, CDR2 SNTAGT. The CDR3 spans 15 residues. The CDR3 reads CASSESAGGTDTQYF. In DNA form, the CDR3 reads TGTGCCAGCAGTGAGTCGGCAGGCGGCACAGATACGCAGTATTTT.

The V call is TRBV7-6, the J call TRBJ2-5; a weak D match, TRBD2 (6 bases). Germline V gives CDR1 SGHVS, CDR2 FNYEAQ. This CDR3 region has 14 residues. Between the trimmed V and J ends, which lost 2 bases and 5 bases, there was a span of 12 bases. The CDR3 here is CASSLSGGLETQYF. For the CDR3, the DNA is TGTGCCAGCAGCTTATCCGGGGGTTTGGAGACCCAGTACTTC.

DNA for the CDR3: TGTGCCAGCAGTGATTTGCTGGGGACAGCCTACGAGCAGTACTTC. Translating gives CASSDLLGTAYEQYF. V gene TRBV6-1 combines with J gene TRBJ2-7; 7 positions agree with TRBD1. This CDR3 comprises 15 residues. Germline V gives CDR1 MNHNS, CDR2 SASEGT. V dropped 3 bases and J dropped 2; count of bases not matched to a gene: 7.

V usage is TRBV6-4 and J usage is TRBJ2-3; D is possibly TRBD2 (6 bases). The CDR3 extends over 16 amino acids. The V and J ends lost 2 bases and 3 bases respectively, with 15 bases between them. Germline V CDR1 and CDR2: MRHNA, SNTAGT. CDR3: CASSDGRGKGTDTQYF. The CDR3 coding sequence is TGTGCCAGCAGTGACGGCCGGGGGAAGGGAACAGATACGCAGTATTTT.

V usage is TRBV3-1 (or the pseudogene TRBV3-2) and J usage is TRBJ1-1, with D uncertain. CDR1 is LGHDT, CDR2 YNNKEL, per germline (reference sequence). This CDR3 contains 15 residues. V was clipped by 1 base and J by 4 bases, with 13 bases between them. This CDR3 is CASSQAGIRGTEAFF. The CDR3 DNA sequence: TGTGCCAGCAGCCAAGCCGGGATCCGAGGCACTGAAGCTTTCTTT.

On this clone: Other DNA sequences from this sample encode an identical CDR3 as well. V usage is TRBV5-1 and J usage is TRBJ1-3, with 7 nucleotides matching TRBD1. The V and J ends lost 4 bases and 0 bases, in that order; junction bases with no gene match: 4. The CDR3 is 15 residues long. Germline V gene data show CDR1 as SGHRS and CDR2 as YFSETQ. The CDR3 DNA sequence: TGCGCCAGCAGCCCCGGGACAGCCTCTGGAAACACCATATATTTT. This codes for CASSPGTASGNTIYF.

The CDR3 DNA follows: TGTGCCAGCAGTTCCGACAGGGGTAAGGGGGCTGAAAAACTGTTTTTT. This gives the protein CASSSDRGKGAEKLFF. The V and J genes are TRBV6-5 and TRBJ1-4; 8 bases map to TRBD1. This CDR3 spans 16 amino acids. V gave up 4 bases and J gave up 7 bases; unmatched junction bases: 11. Germline CDR1 is MNHEY and CDR2 is SVGAGI.

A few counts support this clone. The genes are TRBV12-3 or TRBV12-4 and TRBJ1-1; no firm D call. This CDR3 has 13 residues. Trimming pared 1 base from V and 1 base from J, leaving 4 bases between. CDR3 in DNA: TGTGCCAGCAGTTTAGTCAGGAACACTGAAGCTTTCTTT. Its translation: CASSLVRNTEAFF.